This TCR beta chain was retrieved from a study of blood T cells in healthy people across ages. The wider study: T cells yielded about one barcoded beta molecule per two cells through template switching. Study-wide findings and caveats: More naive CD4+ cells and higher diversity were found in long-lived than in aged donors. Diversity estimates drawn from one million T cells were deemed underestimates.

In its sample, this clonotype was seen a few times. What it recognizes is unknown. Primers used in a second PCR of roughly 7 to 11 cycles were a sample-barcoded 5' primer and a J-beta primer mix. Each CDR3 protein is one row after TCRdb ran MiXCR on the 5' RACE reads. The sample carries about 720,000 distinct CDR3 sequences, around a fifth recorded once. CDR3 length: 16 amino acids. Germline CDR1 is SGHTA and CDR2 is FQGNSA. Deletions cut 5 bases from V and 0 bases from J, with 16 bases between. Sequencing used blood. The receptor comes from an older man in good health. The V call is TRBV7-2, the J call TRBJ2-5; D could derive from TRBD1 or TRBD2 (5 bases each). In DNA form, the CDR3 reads TGTGCCAGCAGCCCCCGACTATCAGGGTACCAAGAGACCCAGTACTTC. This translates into CASSPRLSGYQETQYF.